This T cell receptor beta chain was found in a study of T cell repertoires in ileal Crohn's disease. Study at large: About half received postoperative treatment, roughly twelve with thiopurines and about 20 anti-TNF. M6 samples are neoterminal ileum biopsies from postoperative colonoscopy.

This CDR3 is 14 amino acids long. Between the trimmed V and J ends, which lost 2 bases and 11 bases, there was a span of 13 bases. Germline CDR1 reads MNHEY; CDR2 reads SVGAGI. Here immunoSEQ multiplex PCR was the method, and the copy in TCRdb shows in-frame clones only, minus some. The sample has 700 or so clones; 85% to 95% are singletons. Concerning this clone: Its antigen is still unknown.

Study results and caveats: Postoperative endoscopy occurred within one year, median roughly 7.1 months.

Specified time point: neoterminal ileum biopsy at postoperative endoscopy, about 6 months after surgery. This TCR came from an adult with Crohn's disease. The rearrangement links TRBV6-5 to TRBJ1-6; no clear D gene. Sequencing used ileal tissue. The CDR3 is CASSYTSGGTPLHF. In DNA, the CDR3 is TGTGCCAGCAGTTACACCTCTGGTGGGACACCCCTCCACTTT.